Listed here are 32 T cell receptor beta chains from one sample, sequenced in a study of blood T cell repertoires in COVID-19. Profiled with immunoSEQ multiplex PCR; TCRdb holds only in-frame clones, not every one. This repertoire shows around 15,000 clones, 82% found once; its top ten account for 26%. The specimen was peripheral blood. The receptors were sampled from a woman between 65 and 79 years old with active COVID-19.

This clone occurred once. Other DNA sequences in this sample translate to the same CDR3. The chain carries TRBV28 and TRBJ2-7; weak D call: TRBD1 (5 bases). The V end was cut by 6 bases, the J end by 2 bases, with 8 bases between. The CDR3 extends over 12 amino acids. CDR1 and CDR2 (germline): MDHEN, SYDVKM. The CDR3 protein is CASRSRAYEQYF. As DNA, the CDR3 is TGTGCCAGCAGGAGCAGGGCCTACGAGCAGTACTTC.

As to this clone: At one end, the junction sequence differs from germline, possibly due to a read error. J is TRBJ2-7 and V is TRBV5-6, with D possibly TRBD1 on 6 matching bases. Germline CDR1 and CDR2: SGHDT and YYEEEE. The CDR3 is made up of 12 amino acids. DNA of the CDR3: TGTGCCAGCAGCTCGCACAGGGTTCAACCAGACTTC. Its protein product is CASSSHRVQPDF. Full variable domain (outside the CDR3, taken from reference TRBV5-6 and TRBJ2-7): DAGVTQSPTHLIKTRGQQVTLRCSPKSGHDTVSWYQQALGQGPQFIFQYYEEEERQRGNFPDRFSGHQFPNYSSELNVNALLLGDSALYLCASSSHRVQPDFGPGTRLTVT.

The V gene is TRBV5-1, the J gene TRBJ2-5, with 14 bases fitting TRBD2. The ends lost 7 bases at V and 5 bases at J; junction bases unmatched: 10. Germline-derived CDR1 and CDR2 are SGHRS and YFSETQ. The CDR3 length is 16 residues. CDR3 sequence: CASRRGTSGRGETQYF. CDR3 nucleotides: TGCGCCAGCCGACGCGGGACTAGCGGGAGAGGGGAGACCCAGTACTTC.

This clone was picked up one time. The chain employs TRBV24-1 and TRBJ2-3; TRBD2 agrees at 8 bases. This CDR3 contains 16 residues. CDR1 is KGHDR and CDR2 is SFDVKD in the germline V gene. The V gene end was trimmed by 4 bases and the J gene end by 5 bases; junction bases not matched to a gene: 10. The CDR3 DNA sequence: TGTGCCACCAGTGACACCAGCGGGAGCGAGGGAGATACGCAGTATTTT. As protein: CATSDTSGSEGDTQYF.

J is TRBJ2-3 and V is TRBV2, with D tentatively TRBD2 (5 bases). Trimming removed 4 bases from V and 4 bases from J, with 9 bases in between. The CDR3 is 13 amino acids. From germline, CDR1 is SNHLY and CDR2 FYNNEI. This chain's CDR3 is CASSVSSADTQYF. The CDR3 region has the DNA TGTGCCAGCAGTGTCAGTAGCGCAGATACGCAGTATTTT.

This clone was recorded a few times. The chain combines TRBV5-1 with TRBJ2-7; 8 bases align to TRBD1. The V gene end was trimmed by 5 bases and the J gene end by 0 bases; junction bases not matched to a gene: 7. This CDR3 has 15 amino acids. Per the germline V gene, CDR1 is SGHRS and CDR2 is YFSETQ. The CDR3 region is CASRYGQGPSYEQYF. CDR3 bases: TGCGCCAGCAGATATGGACAGGGACCCTCCTACGAGCAGTACTTC.

V gene TRBV7-9 combines with J gene TRBJ2-3; 11 bases agree with TRBD2. J lost 0 bases, V lost 5 bases, and 7 bases had no gene match. The CDR3 runs 17 residues. In germline, CDR1 is SEHNR, CDR2 FQNEAQ (reference sequence). This CDR3 is CASSRIPSGRSTDTQYF. The CDR3 region has the DNA TGTGCCAGCAGCCGAATCCCTAGCGGGAGGAGCACAGATACGCAGTATTTT.

V gene TRBV5-5 combines with J gene TRBJ1-1; no reliable D call. V lost 4 bases, J lost 4 bases, and 14 bases lay in between. The V gene's germline CDR1 is SGHKS and CDR2 YYEKEE (reference sequence). The CDR3 spans 14 residues. DNA of the CDR3: TGTGCCAGCAGCGCACGTACCTTGAGCACTGAAGCTTTCTTT. Residues: CASSARTLSTEAFF.

As DNA, the CDR3 is TGCGCCAGCAGCTTATGGACAGGGACCTACGAGCAGTACTTC. Translation: CASSLWTGTYEQYF. The V gene is TRBV5-1, the J gene TRBJ2-7, with 8 bases aligning to TRBD1. The CDR3 contains 14 residues. Germline CDR1 and CDR2: SGHRS and YFSETQ. V lost 2 bases, J lost 2 bases, and 3 bases stayed unmatched.

The V and J genes are TRBV28 and TRBJ1-2; unclear D gene. Germline lookup yields CDR1 MDHEN and CDR2 SYDVKM. Deletions cut 6 bases from V and 4 bases from J, with 6 bases between. This CDR3 has 11 amino acids. In nucleotides, the CDR3 is TGTGCCAGCAGGAAGCTCTATGGCTACACCTTC. Translating it yields CASRKLYGYTF.

The chain links TRBV6-6 to TRBJ2-7, with TRBD2 matching over 8 bases. There are 14 residues in the CDR3. Germline V CDR1 and CDR2: MNHNY, SVGAGI (reference sequence). V dropped 6 bases and J dropped 5; count of bases not matched to a gene: 9. The CDR3 coding sequence is TGTGCCAGCAGCCCGGCGGGAGGTAACCACGAGCAGTACTTC. It is translated as CASSPAGGNHEQYF.

V and J are TRBV7-4 and TRBJ1-5, with TRBD1 identical over 8 bases. Germline loops: CDR1 SGHVT, CDR2 SQSDAQ. There are 16 residues in the CDR3. V shed 4 bases and J 3 bases; nucleotides not matched to a gene: 8. Here the CDR3 reads CASSSKDRVDNQPQHF. CDR3 DNA: TGTGCCAGCAGCTCCAAGGACAGGGTTGACAATCAGCCCCAGCATTTT.

The chain couples TRBV19 to TRBJ2-1; 8 nucleotides line up with TRBD2. The length of the CDR3 is 16 residues. Unmatched junction bases numbered 9, after V lost 6 bases and J lost 2 bases. CDR1 and CDR2 (germline): LNHDA, SQIVND (reference sequence). DNA for the CDR3: TGTGCCAGTAGGGACCCCGAGACTAGCGCCTACAATGAGCAGTTCTTC. Its translation is CASRDPETSAYNEQFF. The full variable domain, its missing parts supplied by reference TRBV19 and TRBJ2-1, is DGGITQSPKYLFRKEGQNVTLSCEQNLNHDAMYWYRQDPGQGLRLIYYSQIVNDFQKGDIAEGYSVSREKKESFPLTVTSAQKNPTAFYLCASRDPETSAYNEQFFGPGTRLTVL.

This sequence joins TRBV27 and TRBJ1-2; 7 bases match TRBD1. V dropped 6 bases and J dropped 8; count of bases not matched to a gene: 6. The CDR3 runs to 12 residues. CDR1 is MNHEY and CDR2 is SMNVEV in the germline V gene (reference sequence). CDR3 bases: TGTGCCAGCAGCAACCCCAGGGGGGGCTACACCTTC. Translation: CASSNPRGGYTF.

This chain uses TRBV4-3 with TRBJ1-2, with D possibly matching TRBD1 (6 bases). Germline CDR1 reads LGHNA; CDR2 reads YSLEER. This CDR3 has 15 residues. V was clipped by 4 bases and J by 4 bases, with 16 bases between them. CDR3 sequence reads: CASSPVTGIPYGYTF. CDR3 DNA: TGCGCCAGCAGCCCGGTTACAGGGATCCCCTATGGCTACACCTTC.

The CDR3 DNA sequence: TGTGCCAGCAGTCGCGGCACTGGAAACACCATATATTTT. It codes for CASSRGTGNTIYF. The rearrangement uses TRBV6-5 and TRBJ1-3; D remains unclear. The V gene lost 5 bases and the J gene lost 2 bases, with 7 bases spanning the gap. This CDR3 has 13 residues. Germline CDR1 is MNHEY and CDR2 is SVGAGI.

The V and J genes are TRBV2 and TRBJ1-6; D might be TRBD1 (5 bases). The CDR3 covers 15 residues. Trimming shortened V by 3 bases and J by 3 bases, and 9 bases separated the two germline ends. Germline CDR1 is SNHLY and CDR2 is FYNNEI. The CDR3 sequence is CASSEGRVYNSPLHF. The CDR3, as DNA: TGTGCCAGCAGTGAGGGCAGGGTCTATAATTCACCCCTCCACTTT.

The V call is TRBV14, the J call TRBJ2-1, with 10 positions matching TRBD2. The CDR3 length is 15 residues. Germline trimming cut 5 bases from V and 9 bases from J; bases unmatched to any gene: 10. Per germline, CDR1 SGHDN and CDR2 FVKESK. The CDR3 loop is CASSIPLAGVSEQFF. In DNA, the CDR3 is TGTGCCAGCAGCATCCCTCTAGCGGGAGTGAGTGAGCAGTTCTTC.

A few counts support this clone. The V gene is TRBV19, the J gene TRBJ2-2; no clear D gene. Deletions cut 5 bases from V and 5 bases from J, with 15 bases between. CDR3 length equals 15 residues. Germline V gene lookup returns CDR1 LNHDA and CDR2 SQIVND (reference sequence). The CDR3 protein is CASSPSQAPTGELFF. In DNA, the CDR3 is TGTGCCAGTAGTCCGTCGCAAGCACCGACCGGGGAGCTGTTTTTT. The full variable domain, completed using reference TRBV19 and TRBJ2-2, is DGGITQSPKYLFRKEGQNVTLSCEQNLNHDAMYWYRQDPGQGLRLIYYSQIVNDFQKGDIAEGYSVSREKKESFPLTVTSAQKNPTAFYLCASSPSQAPTGELFFGEGSRLTVL.

The chain recombines TRBV5-1 with TRBJ1-1, with D perhaps TRBD1 (6 bases). V shed 3 bases and J shed 5 bases, with 14 bases lying between them. CDR3 length: 14 residues. Germline V gene sequence: CDR1 SGHRS, CDR2 YFSETQ. The CDR3 sequence is CASSSEQGRTEAFF. CDR3 bases: TGCGCCAGCAGCTCGGAGCAGGGGCGGACTGAAGCTTTCTTT.

The chain couples TRBV2 to TRBJ2-1; 11 bases line up with TRBD2. The germline gives CDR1 SNHLY, CDR2 FYNNEI. With V trimmed by 4 bases and J by 3 bases, 2 bases remained unmatched. The CDR3 totals 15 residues. The DNA of the CDR3 is TGTGCCAGCAGTGGGGGGACTAGCGGCTACAATGAGCAGTTCTTC. It translates to CASSGGTSGYNEQFF.

V is TRBV27 and J is TRBJ2-5, with TRBD2 matching 8 bases. CDR1 MNHEY and CDR2 SMNVEV come from the germline V gene (reference sequence). The length of the CDR3 is 14 residues. The trim removed 6 bases at V and 4 bases at J, leaving 7 bases unmatched. CDR3 in amino acids: CASRRAGDRETQYF. Here the CDR3 DNA reads TGTGCCAGCAGGCGAGCGGGAGACCGAGAGACCCAGTACTTC.

The J gene is TRBJ2-7, the V gene TRBV7-3; 12 bases are shared with TRBD2. Germline CDR1 is SGHTA and CDR2 is FQGTGA. The junction had 8 bases not matched to a gene; V was cut back by 5 bases and J by 6 bases. The CDR3 is made up of 15 amino acids. CDR3 loop: CASSPASGRAAEQYF. CDR3 coding DNA: TGTGCCAGCAGCCCAGCTAGCGGGAGGGCCGCCGAGCAGTACTTC.

DNA for the CDR3: TGTGCCAGCAGTTCCTACGGGACAGGGTACACCGGGGAGCTGTTTTTT. It codes for CASSSYGTGYTGELFF. V and J are TRBV6-2 or TRBV6-3 and TRBJ2-2; 9 positions agree with TRBD1. Germline-derived CDR1 and CDR2 are MNHEY and SVGEGT. With 4 bases clipped from V and 3 bases from J, the junction kept 6 bases outside the gene matches. The CDR3 length is 16 residues.

The V and J genes are TRBV9 and TRBJ2-3; D unclear. The CDR3 contains 15 residues. With 0 bases removed from V and 4 bases from J, the gap between germline ends came to 12 bases. The germline CDR1 and CDR2 sequences are SGDLS and YYNGEE. DNA of the CDR3: TGTGCCAGCAGCGTAGGTTCGTACATTTCAGATACGCAGTATTTT. It translates to CASSVGSYISDTQYF.

There are a few counts of this clone. CDR3 in DNA: TGCGCCAGCAGCCTCGGACTAGCGGCCTACGAGCAGTACTTC. Protein: CASSLGLAAYEQYF. The rearrangement links TRBV4-1 to TRBJ2-7, with 10 nucleotides matching TRBD2. After removal of 4 bases from V and 2 bases from J, the junction contained 2 bases not matched to a gene. Germline lookup yields CDR1 MGHRA and CDR2 YSYEKL. This CDR3 comprises 14 residues.

The V gene is TRBV10-2, the J gene TRBJ2-7, with TRBD1 matching over 9 bases. The V segment lost 6 bases and the J segment 2 bases; nucleotides outside the gene matches: 5. This CDR3 contains 14 residues. Germline V lookup: CDR1 WSHSY, CDR2 SAAADI. The CDR3 DNA sequence: TGCGCCAGCAGCGCCCGGGACAGGGCCTACGAGCAGTACTTC. Translating gives CASSARDRAYEQYF.

The chain's CDR3 is CASSEQGIGYTF. The DNA for the CDR3 is TGTGCCAGCAGCGAGCAGGGCATTGGCTACACCTTC. This chain uses TRBV7-3 with TRBJ1-2; D possibly corresponds to TRBD1 (5 bases). This CDR3 contains 12 residues. V lost 5 bases and J lost 7, with 11 bases in between. Germline CDR1 is SGHTA and CDR2 is FQGTGA.

This clone was counted between two and nine times. CDR3 protein: CASSQQTVGNQPQHF. In DNA, the CDR3 is TGTGCCAGTAGTCAGCAGACAGTTGGCAATCAGCCCCAGCATTTT. The chain couples TRBV19 to TRBJ1-5; weak D call: TRBD1 (5 bases). The V gene's germline CDR1 is LNHDA and CDR2 SQIVND (reference sequence). Trimming left V 5 bases short and J 2 bases short, with 13 bases between. The CDR3 has 15 amino acids.

The CDR3 sequence is CASRLQGENQPQHF. The CDR3 DNA reads as TGTGCCAGCAGATTACAGGGTGAAAATCAGCCCCAGCATTTT. V and J are TRBV27 and TRBJ1-5; D is perhaps TRBD1 (6 bases). The germline V gene has CDR1 MNHEY and CDR2 SMNVEV (reference sequence). V dropped 6 bases and J dropped 4 bases, with 13 bases sitting between them. CDR3 length equals 14 residues.

By share of the sample, this clone is medium-sized. This sequence joins TRBV6-5 and TRBJ2-7; TRBD2 agrees at 9 bases. The CDR3 is 15 residues long. Germline V gene lookup returns CDR1 MNHEY and CDR2 SVGAGI. V lost 7 bases to trimming and J lost 0 bases; unmatched junction nucleotides: 7. The CDR3 DNA is TGTGCCAGCACTGTAACAGCGGGAGGCTCCTACGAGCAGTACTTC. Its protein is CASTVTAGGSYEQYF.

The rearrangement uses TRBV6-1 and TRBJ1-2; 7 nucleotides match TRBD1. Per the germline V gene, CDR1 is MNHNS and CDR2 is SASEGT. The CDR3 is 14 residues long. V shed 3 bases, J shed 7 bases, and the junction held 8 bases outside the gene matches. The DNA for the CDR3 is TGTGCCAGCAGTGACAGACAGGGACGGGGTGGCTACACCTTC. Translation gives CASSDRQGRGGYTF.